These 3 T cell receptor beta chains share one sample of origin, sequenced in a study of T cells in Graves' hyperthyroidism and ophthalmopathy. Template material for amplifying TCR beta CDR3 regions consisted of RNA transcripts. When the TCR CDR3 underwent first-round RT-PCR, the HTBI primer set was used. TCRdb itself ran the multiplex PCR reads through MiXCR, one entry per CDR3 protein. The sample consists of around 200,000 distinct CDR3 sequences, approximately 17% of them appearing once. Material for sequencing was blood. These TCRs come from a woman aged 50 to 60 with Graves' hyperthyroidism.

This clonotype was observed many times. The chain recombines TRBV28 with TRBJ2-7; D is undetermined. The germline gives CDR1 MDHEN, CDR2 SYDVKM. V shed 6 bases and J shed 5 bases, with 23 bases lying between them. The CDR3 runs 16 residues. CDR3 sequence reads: CASSSPKELGAHEQYF. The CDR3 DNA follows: TGTGCCAGCAGCTCCCCGAAGGAATTGGGCGCCCACGAGCAGTACTTC.

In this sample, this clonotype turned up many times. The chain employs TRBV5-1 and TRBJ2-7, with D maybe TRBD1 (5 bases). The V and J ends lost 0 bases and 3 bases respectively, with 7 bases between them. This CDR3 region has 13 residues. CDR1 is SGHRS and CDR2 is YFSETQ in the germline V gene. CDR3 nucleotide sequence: TGCGCCAGCAGCTTGGGACAGCACTACGAGCAGTACTTC. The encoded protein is CASSLGQHYEQYF. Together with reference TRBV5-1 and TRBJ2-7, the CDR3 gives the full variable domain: KAGVTQTPRYLIKTRGQQVTLSCSPISGHRSVSWYQQTPGQGLQFLFEYFSETQRNKGNFPGRFSGRQFSNSRSEMNVSTLELGDSALYLCASSLGQHYEQYFGPGTRLTVT.

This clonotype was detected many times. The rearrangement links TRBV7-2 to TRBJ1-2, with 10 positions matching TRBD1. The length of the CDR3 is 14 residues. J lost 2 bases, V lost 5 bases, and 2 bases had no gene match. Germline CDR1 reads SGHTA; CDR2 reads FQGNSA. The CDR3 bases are TGTGCCAGCAGCCCGGACAGGGGGAACTATGGCTACACCTTC. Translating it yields CASSPDRGNYGYTF.